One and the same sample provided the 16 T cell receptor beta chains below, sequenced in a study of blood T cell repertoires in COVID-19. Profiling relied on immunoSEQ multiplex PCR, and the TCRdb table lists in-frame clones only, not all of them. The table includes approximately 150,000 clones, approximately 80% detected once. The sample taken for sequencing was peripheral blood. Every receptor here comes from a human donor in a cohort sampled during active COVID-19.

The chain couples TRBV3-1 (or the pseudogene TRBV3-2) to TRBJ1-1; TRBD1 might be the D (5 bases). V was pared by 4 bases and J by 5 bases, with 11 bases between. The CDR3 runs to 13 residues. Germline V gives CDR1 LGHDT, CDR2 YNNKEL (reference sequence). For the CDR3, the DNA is TGTGCCAGCAGCCTCCAGGGTCGGACTGAAGCTTTCTTT. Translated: CASSLQGRTEAFF.

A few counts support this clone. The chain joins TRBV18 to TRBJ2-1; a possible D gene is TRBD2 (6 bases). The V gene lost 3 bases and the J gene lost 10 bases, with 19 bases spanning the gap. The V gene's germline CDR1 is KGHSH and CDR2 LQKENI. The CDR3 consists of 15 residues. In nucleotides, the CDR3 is TGTGCCAGCTCACCGAGCGGACCGGGGGTGTACGAGCAGTTCTTC. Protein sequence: CASSPSGPGVYEQFF.

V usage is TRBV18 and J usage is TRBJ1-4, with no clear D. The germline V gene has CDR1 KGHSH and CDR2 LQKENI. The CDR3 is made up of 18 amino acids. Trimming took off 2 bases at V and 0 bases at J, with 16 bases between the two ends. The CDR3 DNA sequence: TGTGCCAGCTCACCAGCCTCCCCCGCGGTTGCAACTAATGAAAAACTGTTTTTT. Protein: CASSPASPAVATNEKLFF.

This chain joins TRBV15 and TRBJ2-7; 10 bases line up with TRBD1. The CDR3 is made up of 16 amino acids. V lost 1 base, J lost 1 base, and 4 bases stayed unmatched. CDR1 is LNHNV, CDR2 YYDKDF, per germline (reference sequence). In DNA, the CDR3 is TGTGCCACCAGCAGAGGCGCGGGACAGGGGTCCTACGAGCAGTACTTC. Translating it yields CATSRGAGQGSYEQYF.

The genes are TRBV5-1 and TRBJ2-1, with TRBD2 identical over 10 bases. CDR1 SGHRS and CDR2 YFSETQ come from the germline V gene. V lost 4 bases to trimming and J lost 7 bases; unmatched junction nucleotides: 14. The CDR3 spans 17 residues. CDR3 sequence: CASSLLSGRQMGNEQFF. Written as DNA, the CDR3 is TGCGCCAGCAGCCTCCTTAGCGGGAGGCAGATGGGGAATGAGCAGTTCTTC.

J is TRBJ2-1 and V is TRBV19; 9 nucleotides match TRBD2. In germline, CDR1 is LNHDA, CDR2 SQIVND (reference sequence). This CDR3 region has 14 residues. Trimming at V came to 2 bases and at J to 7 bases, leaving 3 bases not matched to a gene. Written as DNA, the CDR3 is TGTGCCAGTAGTATACTAGCGGGGATGAATGAGCAGTTCTTC. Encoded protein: CASSILAGMNEQFF.

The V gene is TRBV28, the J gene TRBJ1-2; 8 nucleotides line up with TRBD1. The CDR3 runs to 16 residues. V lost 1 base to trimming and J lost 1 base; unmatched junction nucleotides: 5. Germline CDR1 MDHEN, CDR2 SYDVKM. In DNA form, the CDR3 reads TGTGCCAGCAGTTTATCAGGGGGCGGGTTTAACTATGGCTACACCTTC. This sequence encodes CASSLSGGGFNYGYTF.

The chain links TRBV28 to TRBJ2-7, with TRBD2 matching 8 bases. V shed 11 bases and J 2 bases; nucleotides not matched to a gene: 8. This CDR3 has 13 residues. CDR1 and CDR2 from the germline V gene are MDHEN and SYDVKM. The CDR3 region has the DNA TGTGCCTCGGGGCGGGAGGCCACCTACGAGCAGTACTTC. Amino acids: CASGREATYEQYF.

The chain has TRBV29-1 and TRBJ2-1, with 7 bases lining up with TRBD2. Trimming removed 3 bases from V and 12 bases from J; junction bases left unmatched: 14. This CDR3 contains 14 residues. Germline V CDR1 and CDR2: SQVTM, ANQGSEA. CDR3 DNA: TGCAGCGTTGAGCCAGCGAGAGGGAGGGCGGGGCAGTTCTTC. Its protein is CSVEPARGRAGQFF.

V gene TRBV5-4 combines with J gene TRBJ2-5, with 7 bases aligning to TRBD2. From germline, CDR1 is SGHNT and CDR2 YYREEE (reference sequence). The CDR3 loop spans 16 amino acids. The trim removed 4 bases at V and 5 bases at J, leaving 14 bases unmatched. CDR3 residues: CASSLPGLQTGETQYF. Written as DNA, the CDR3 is TGTGCCAGCAGCCTACCGGGACTACAAACCGGGGAGACCCAGTACTTC.

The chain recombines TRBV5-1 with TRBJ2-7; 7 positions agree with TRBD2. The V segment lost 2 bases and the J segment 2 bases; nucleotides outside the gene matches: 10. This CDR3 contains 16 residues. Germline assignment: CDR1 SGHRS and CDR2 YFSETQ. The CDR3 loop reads CASSLFGREVTYEQYF. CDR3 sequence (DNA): TGCGCCAGCAGCTTATTTGGGAGGGAGGTAACCTACGAGCAGTACTTC.

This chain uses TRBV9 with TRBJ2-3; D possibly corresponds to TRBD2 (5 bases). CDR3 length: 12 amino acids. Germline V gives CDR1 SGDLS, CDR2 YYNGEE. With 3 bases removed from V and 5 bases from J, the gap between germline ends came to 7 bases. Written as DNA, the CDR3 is TGTGCCAGCAGCGCACGGGGAGATACGCAGTATTTT. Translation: CASSARGDTQYF.

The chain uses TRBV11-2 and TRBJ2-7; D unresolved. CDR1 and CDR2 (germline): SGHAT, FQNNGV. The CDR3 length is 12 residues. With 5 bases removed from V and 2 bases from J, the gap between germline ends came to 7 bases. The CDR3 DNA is TGTGCCAGCAGCCCCCTCCCCTACGAGCAGTACTTC. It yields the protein CASSPLPYEQYF.

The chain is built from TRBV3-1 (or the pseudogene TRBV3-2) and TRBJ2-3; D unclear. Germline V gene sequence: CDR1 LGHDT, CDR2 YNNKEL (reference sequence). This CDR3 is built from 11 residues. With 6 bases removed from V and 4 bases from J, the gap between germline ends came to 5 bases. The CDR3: CASRRADTQYF. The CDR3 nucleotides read TGTGCCAGCAGACGCGCAGATACGCAGTATTTT.

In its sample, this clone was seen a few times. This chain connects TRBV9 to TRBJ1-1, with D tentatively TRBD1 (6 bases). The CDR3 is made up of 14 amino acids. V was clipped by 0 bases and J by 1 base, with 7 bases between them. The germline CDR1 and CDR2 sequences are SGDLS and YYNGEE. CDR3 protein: CASSVGRGNTEAFF. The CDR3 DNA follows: TGTGCCAGCAGCGTAGGCAGGGGGAACACTGAAGCTTTCTTT.

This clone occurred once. CDR3 nucleotide sequence: TGTGCCAGTATTAGAGCGGGAGGGCACAATGAGCAGTTCTTC. Its translation: CASIRAGGHNEQFF. The genes are TRBV28 and TRBJ2-1, with TRBD2 matching over 10 bases. The CDR3 runs to 14 residues. The ends lost 9 bases at V and 5 bases at J; junction bases unmatched: 7. Germline loops: CDR1 MDHEN, CDR2 SYDVKM.